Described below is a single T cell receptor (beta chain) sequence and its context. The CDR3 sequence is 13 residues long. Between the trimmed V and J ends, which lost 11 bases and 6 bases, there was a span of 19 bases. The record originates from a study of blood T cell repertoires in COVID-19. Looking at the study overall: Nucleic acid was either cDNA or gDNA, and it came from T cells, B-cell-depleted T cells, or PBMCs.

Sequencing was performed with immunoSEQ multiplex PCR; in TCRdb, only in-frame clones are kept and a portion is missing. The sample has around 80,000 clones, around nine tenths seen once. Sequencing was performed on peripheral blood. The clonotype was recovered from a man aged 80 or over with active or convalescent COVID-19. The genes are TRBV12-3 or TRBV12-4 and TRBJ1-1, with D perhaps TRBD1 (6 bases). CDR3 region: CAGADRRGAEAFF. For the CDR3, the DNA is TGTGCCGGAGCGGACCGCAGGGGCGCTGAAGCTTTCTTT.